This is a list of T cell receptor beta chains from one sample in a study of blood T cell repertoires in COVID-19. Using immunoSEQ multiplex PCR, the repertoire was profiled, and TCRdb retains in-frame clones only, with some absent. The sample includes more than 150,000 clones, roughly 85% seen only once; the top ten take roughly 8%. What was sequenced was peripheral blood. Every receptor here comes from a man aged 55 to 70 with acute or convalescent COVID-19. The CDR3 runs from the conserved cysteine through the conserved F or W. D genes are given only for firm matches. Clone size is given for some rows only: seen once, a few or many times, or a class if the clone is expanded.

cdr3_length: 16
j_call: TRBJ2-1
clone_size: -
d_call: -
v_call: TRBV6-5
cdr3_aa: CASSYYGTGSYNEQFF
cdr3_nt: TGTGCCAGCAGTTACTATGGGACTGGCTCCTACAATGAGCAGTTCTTC

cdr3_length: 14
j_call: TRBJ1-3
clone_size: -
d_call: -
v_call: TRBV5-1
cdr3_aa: CASSLSRVGNTIYF
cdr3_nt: TGCGCCAGCAGCTTGAGCCGGGTCGGAAACACCATATATTTT

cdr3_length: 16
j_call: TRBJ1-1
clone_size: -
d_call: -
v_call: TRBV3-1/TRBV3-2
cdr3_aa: CASSQHWGLLNTEAFF
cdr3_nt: TGTGCCAGCAGCCAGCATTGGGGGCTTCTGAACACTGAAGCTTTCTTT

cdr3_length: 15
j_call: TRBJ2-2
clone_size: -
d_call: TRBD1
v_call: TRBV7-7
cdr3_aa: CASSPGTDDTGELFF
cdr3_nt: TGTGCCAGCAGCCCCGGGACAGATGACACCGGGGAGCTGTTTTTT

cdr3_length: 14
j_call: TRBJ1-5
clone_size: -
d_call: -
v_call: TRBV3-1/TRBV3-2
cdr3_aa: CASSLQGFNQPQHF
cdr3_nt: TGTGCCAGCAGCCTTCAGGGGTTCAATCAGCCCCAGCATTTT

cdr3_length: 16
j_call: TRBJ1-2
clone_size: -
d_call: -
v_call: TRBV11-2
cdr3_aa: CASSLDLVTTGYGYTF
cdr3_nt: TGTGCCAGCAGCTTAGATCTGGTGACTACGGGCTATGGCTACACCTTC

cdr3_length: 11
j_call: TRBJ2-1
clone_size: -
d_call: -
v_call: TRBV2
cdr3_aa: CASSGSYEQFF
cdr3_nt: TGTGCCAGCAGCGGTAGTTATGAGCAGTTCTTC

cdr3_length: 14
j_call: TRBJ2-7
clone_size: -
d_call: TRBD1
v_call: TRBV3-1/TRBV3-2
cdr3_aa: CASSPGTGSHEQYF
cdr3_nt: TGTGCCAGCAGCCCCGGGACAGGGTCCCACGAGCAGTACTTC

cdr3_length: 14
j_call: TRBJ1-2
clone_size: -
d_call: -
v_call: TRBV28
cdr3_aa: CASSPAAVGGGYTF
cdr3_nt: TGTGCCAGCAGTCCCGCCGCGGTGGGGGGTGGCTACACCTTC

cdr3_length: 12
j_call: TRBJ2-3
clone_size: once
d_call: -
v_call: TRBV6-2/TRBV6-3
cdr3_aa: CASSYPTDTQYF
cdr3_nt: TGTGCCAGCAGTTACCCGACAGATACGCAGTATTTT

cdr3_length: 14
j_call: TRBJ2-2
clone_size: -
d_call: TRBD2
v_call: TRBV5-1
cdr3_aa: CASSEGRERRELFF
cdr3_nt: TGCGCCAGCAGCGAGGGGCGGGAGAGGCGGGAGCTGTTTTTT

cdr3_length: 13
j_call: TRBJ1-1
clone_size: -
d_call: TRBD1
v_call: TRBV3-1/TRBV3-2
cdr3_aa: CASSPDRGDEAFF
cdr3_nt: TGTGCCAGCAGCCCCGACAGGGGGGATGAAGCTTTCTTT

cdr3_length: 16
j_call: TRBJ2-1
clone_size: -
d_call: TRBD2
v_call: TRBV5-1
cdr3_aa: CASSLSSGNFYNEQFF
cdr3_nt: TGCGCCAGCAGCTTATCTAGCGGGAACTTCTACAATGAGCAGTTCTTC

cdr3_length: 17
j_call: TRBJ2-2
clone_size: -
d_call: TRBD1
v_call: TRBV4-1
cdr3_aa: CASGAGGRTPNTGELFF
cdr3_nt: TGCGCCAGCGGTGCAGGGGGCCGGACCCCGAACACCGGGGAGCTGTTTTTT

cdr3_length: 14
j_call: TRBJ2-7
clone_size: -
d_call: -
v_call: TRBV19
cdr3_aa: CASSIGEGGYEQYF
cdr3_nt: TGTGCCAGTAGTATAGGGGAAGGAGGCTACGAGCAGTACTTC

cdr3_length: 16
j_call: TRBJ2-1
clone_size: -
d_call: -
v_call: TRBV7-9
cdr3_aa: CASSFRLGAEPDEQFF
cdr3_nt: TGTGCCAGCAGCTTCCGCCTAGGAGCAGAGCCCGATGAGCAGTTCTTC

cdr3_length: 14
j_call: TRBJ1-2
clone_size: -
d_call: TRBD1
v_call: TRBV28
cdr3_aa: CASSAGGLGYGYTF
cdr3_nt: TGTGCCAGCAGCGCAGGGGGATTGGGCTATGGCTACACCTTC

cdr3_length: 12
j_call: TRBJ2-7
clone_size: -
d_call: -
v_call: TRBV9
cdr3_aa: CASSPGPYEQYF
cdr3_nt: TGTGCCAGCAGCCCAGGGCCCTACGAGCAGTACTTC

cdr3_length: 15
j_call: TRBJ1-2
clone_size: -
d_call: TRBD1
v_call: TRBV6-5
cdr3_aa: CAGAGTGGALWGYTF
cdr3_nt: TGTGCCGGAGCCGGGACAGGGGGGGCCCTATGGGGCTACACCTTC

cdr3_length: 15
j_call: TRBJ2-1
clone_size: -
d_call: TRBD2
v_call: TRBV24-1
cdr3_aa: CATSGGLAGGYEQFF
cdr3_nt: TGTGCCACCAGTGGCGGCCTAGCGGGAGGGTATGAGCAGTTCTTC

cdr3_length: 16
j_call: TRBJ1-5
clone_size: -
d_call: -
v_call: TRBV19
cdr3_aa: CASSIYDRTINQPQHF
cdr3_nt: TGTGCCAGTAGTATCTACGACAGGACCATCAATCAGCCCCAGCATTTT

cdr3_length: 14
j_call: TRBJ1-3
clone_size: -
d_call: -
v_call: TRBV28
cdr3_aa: CASTGAASGNTIYF
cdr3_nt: TGTGCCAGCACAGGGGCAGCTTCTGGAAACACCATATATTTT

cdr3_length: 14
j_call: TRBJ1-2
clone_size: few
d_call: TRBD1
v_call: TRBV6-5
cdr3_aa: CASIRDRVVDGYTF
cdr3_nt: TGTGCCAGCATCCGGGACAGGGTGGTCGATGGCTACACCTTC

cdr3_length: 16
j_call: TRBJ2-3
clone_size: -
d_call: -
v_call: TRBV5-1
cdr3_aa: CASSPSQLESTDTQYF
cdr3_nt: TGCGCCAGCAGCCCCTCCCAACTAGAGAGCACAGATACGCAGTATTTT

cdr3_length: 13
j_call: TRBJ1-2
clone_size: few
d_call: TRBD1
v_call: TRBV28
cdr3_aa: CASSLGTDYGYTF
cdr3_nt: TGTGCCAGCAGTTTGGGGACAGATTATGGCTACACCTTC

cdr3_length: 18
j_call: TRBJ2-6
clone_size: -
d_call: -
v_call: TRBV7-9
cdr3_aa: CATEKEAVGFSGANVLTF
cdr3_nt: TGTGCCACCGAGAAAGAGGCAGTCGGATTCTCTGGGGCCAACGTCCTGACTTTC

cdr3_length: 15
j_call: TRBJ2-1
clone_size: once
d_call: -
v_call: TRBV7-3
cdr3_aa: CASSLRADIYNEQFF
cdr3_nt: TGTGCCAGCAGCCTAAGGGCGGACATTTACAATGAGCAGTTCTTC

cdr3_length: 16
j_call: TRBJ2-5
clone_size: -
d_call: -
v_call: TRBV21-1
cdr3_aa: CASSRPSGRAQETQYF
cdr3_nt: TGTGCCAGCAGCAGGCCTAGCGGGAGGGCCCAAGAGACCCAGTACTTC

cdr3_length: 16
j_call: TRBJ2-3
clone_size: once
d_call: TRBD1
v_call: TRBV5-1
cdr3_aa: CASSPGTGYPGDTQYF
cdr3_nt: TGCGCCAGCAGCCCGGGGACAGGATACCCTGGGGATACGCAGTATTTT

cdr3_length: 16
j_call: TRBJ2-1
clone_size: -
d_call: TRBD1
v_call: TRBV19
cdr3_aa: CASSSPGQGIGNEQFF
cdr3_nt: TGTGCCAGTAGTTCACCGGGACAGGGTATAGGGAATGAGCAGTTCTTC

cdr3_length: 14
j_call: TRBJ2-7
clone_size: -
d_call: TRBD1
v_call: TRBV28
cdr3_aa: CASSPWQGAREQYF
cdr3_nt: TGTGCCAGCAGTCCCTGGCAGGGGGCGAGGGAGCAGTACTTC

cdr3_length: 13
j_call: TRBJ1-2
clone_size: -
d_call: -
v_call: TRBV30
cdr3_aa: CAWSADRIWGYTF
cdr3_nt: TGTGCCTGGAGCGCTGATAGAATCTGGGGCTACACCTTC

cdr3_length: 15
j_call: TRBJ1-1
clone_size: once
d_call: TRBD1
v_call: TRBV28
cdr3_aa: CASSPNRGRGTEAFF
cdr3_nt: TGTGCCAGCAGTCCAAACAGGGGTCGCGGCACTGAAGCTTTCTTT

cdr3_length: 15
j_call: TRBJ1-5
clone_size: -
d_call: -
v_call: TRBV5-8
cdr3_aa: CASSLAERGAWPQHF
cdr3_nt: TGTGCCAGCAGCTTGGCGGAGAGAGGAGCGTGGCCCCAGCATTTT

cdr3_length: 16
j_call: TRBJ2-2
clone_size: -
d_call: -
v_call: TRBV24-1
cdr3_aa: CATSDRRGPNTGELFF
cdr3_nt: TGTGCCACCAGTGACCGACGAGGCCCCAACACCGGGGAGCTGTTTTTT

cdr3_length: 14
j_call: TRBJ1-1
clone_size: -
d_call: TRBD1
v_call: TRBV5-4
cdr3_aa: CASSSGQPNTEAFF
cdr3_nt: TGTGCCAGCAGCTCGGGACAGCCGAACACTGAAGCTTTCTTT

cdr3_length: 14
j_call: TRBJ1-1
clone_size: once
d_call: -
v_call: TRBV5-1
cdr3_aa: CASSQTKMNTEAFF
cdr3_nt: TGCGCCAGCAGCCAGACAAAGATGAACACTGAAGCTTTCTTT

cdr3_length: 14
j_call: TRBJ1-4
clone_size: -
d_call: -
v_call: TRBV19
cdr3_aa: CASSPGGLNEKLFF
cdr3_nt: TGTGCCAGTAGTCCCGGGGGGTTGAATGAAAAACTGTTTTTT

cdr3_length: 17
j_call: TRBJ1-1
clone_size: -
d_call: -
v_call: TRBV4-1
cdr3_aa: CASSQLPPGGLNTEAFF
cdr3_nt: TGCGCCAGCAGCCAACTCCCTCCGGGGGGTTTGAACACTGAAGCTTTCTTT

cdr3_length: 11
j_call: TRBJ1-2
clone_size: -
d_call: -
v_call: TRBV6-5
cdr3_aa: CASGEGYGYTF
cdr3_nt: TGTGCCAGCGGGGAGGGGTATGGCTACACCTTC

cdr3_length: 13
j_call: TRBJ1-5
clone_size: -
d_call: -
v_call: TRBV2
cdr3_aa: CASKVWGDQPQHF
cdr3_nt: TGTGCCAGCAAAGTTTGGGGGGATCAGCCCCAGCATTTT

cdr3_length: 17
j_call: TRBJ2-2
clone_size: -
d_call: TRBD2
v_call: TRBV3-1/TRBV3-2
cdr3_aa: CASSQEWLAGVTGELFF
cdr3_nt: TGTGCCAGCAGCCAAGAATGGCTAGCGGGAGTGACCGGGGAGCTGTTTTTT